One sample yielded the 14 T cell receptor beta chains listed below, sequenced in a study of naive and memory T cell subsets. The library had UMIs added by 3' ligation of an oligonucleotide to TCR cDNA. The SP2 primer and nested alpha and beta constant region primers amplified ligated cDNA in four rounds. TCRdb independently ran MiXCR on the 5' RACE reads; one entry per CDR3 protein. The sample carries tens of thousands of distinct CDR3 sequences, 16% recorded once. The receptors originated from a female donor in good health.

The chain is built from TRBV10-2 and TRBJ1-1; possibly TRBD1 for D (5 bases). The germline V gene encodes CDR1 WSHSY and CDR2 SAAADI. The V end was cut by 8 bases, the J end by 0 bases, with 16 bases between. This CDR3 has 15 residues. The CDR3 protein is CASGTNLRVNTEAFF. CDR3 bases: TGCGCCAGCGGGACGAATTTAAGGGTGAACACTGAAGCTTTCTTT.

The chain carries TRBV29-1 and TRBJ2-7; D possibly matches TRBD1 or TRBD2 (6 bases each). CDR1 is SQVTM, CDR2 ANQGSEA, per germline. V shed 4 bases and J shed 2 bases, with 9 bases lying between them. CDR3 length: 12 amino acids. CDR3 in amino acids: CSVGGAAYEQYF. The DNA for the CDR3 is TGCAGCGTTGGGGGGGCAGCCTACGAGCAGTACTTC.

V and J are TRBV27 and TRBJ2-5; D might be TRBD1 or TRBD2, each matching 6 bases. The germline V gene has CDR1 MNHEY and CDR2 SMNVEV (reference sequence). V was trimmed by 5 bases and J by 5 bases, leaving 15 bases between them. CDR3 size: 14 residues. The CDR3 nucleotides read TGTGCCAGCAGTCCGGGGGCAGGGAGGGAGACCCAGTACTTC. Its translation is CASSPGAGRETQYF.

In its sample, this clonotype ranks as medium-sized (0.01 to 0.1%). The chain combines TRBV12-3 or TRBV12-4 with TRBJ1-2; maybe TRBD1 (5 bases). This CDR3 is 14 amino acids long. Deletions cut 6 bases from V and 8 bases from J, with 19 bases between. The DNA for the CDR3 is TGTGCCAGCAGCCCTCAAGGACACAACTTCGGCTACACCTTC. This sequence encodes CASSPQGHNFGYTF.

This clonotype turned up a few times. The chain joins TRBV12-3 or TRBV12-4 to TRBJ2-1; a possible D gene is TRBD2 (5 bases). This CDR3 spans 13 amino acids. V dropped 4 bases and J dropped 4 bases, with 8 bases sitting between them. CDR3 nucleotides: TGTGCCAGCAGTTGGGAGACATACAATGAGCAGTTCTTC. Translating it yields CASSWETYNEQFF.

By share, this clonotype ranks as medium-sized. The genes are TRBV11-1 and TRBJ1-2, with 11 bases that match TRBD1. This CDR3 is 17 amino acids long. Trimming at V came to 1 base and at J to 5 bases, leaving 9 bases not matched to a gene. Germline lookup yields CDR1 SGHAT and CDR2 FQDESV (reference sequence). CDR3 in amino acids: CASSLVRGTGGLYGYTF. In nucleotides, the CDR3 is TGTGCCAGCAGCTTAGTTAGAGGGACAGGGGGATTATATGGCTACACCTTC. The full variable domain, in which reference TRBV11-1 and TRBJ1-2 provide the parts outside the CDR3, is EAEVAQSPRYKITEKSQAVAFWCDPISGHATLYWYRQILGQGPELLVQFQDESVVDDSQLPKDRFSAERLKGVDSTLKIQPAELGDSAMYLCASSLVRGTGGLYGYTFGSGTRLTVV.

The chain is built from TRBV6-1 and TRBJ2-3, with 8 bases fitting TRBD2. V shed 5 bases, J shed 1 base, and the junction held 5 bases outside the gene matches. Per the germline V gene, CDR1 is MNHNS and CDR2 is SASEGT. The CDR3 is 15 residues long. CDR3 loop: CASSTGGGGTDTQYF. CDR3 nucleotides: TGTGCCAGCAGTACCGGGGGGGGCGGCACAGATACGCAGTATTTT.

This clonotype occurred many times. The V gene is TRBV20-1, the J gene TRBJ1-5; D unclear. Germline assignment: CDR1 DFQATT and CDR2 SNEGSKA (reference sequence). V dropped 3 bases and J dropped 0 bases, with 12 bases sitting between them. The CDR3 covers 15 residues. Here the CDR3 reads CSASGDTYSNQPQHF. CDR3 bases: TGCAGTGCTAGCGGAGATACTTATAGCAATCAGCCCCAGCATTTT.

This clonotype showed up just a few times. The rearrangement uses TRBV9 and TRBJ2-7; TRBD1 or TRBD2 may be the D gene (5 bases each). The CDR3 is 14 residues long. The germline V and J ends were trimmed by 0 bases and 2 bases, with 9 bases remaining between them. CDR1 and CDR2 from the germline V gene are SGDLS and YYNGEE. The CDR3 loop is CASSVGEGTYEQYF. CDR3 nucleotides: TGTGCCAGCAGCGTAGGAGAGGGGACCTACGAGCAGTACTTC.

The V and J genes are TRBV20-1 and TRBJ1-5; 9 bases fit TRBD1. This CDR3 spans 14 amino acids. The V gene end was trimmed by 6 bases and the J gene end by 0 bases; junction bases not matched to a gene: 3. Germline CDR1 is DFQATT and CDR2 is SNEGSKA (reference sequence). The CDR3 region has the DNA TGCAGTGCGGGGACAGGGAATAGCAATCAGCCCCAGCATTTT. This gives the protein CSAGTGNSNQPQHF.

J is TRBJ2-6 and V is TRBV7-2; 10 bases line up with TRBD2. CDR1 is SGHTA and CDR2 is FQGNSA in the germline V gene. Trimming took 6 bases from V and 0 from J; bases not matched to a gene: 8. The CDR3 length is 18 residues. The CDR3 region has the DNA TGTGCCAGCAGTCATGGGGCTAGCGGGGGCTCTGGGGCCAACGTCCTGACTTTC. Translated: CASSHGASGGSGANVLTF.

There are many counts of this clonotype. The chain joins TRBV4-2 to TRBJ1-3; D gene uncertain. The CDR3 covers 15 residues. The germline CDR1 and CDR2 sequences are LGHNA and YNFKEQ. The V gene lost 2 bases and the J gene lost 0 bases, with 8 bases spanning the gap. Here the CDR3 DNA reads TGTGCCAGCAGCCAAAATTCTGGCTCTGGAAACACCATATATTTT. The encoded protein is CASSQNSGSGNTIYF.

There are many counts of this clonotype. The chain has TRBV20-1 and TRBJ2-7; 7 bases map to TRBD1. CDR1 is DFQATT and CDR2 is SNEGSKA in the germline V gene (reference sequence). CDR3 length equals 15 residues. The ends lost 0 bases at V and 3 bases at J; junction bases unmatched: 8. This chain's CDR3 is CSARDWGTAHYEQYF. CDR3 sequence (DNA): TGCAGTGCTAGAGATTGGGGGACAGCTCACTACGAGCAGTACTTC.

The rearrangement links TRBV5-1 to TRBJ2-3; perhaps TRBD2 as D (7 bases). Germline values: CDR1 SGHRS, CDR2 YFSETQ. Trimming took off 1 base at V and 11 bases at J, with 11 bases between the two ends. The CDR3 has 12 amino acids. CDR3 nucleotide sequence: TGCGCCAGCAGCTTGTCGCGGGGGCTGCAGTATTTT. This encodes CASSLSRGLQYF.